The source of this T cell receptor beta chain is a study of CD8 T cells in ankylosing spondylitis. Study results and caveats: CD8+ cells made up the disease-linked clones, which were relatively rare in peripheral blood. One TCR beta motif, made up of under ten highly homologous variants, appeared characteristic of ankylosing spondylitis blood.

With molecular barcodes, quantitative 5'-RACE was used to make the TCR beta libraries. One entry per CDR3 protein, called by TCRdb with MiXCR from the 5' RACE reads. The table shows 150,000 to 200,000 distinct CDR3 sequences, with around a tenth occurring only once. This clonotype was detected ten times or more. Antigen unknown. What was sequenced was blood, either unsorted or a sorted T cell fraction (not recorded which). The TCR was taken from a male donor with ankylosing spondylitis or in good health (not recorded which).

The CDR3: CASSQVSGPNEQFF. CDR3 nucleotide sequence: TGTGCCAGCAGCCAAGTAAGCGGGCCCAATGAGCAGTTCTTC. This chain connects TRBV3-1 to TRBJ2-1, with a possible D match to TRBD2 (6 bases). CDR1 and CDR2 from the germline V gene are LGHDT and YNNKEL (reference sequence). The CDR3 is made up of 14 amino acids. Trimming removed 1 base from V and 6 bases from J, with 10 bases in between.